This T cell receptor beta chain was recovered during a study of cytomegalovirus exposure and HLA in healthy donors (TCRdb year 2017). Study-level background: In an earlier analysis of under 750 of the donors, about 260 Gb of sequence data and 90 million to 120 million unique TCR beta sequences from 150 million to 200 million T cells were reported. Rather than using new phenotypic data, the later analysis identified candidate immune exposures from TCR beta sequences and from how often those sequences occurred across donors. Along with the roughly 700-subject first cohort, a separate validation cohort of over a hundred different subjects was used. The study profiled the T cell repertoires of under 700 subjects by immunosequencing and related them to cytomegalovirus serostatus. Of the approximately 400 genotyped donors, roughly 85% fell in the genetic ancestry cluster associated with self-reported Caucasian donors. Donor age, sex, ethnicity and CMV serostatus were collected together with the repertoire data. A later analysis re-analyzed previously published TCR beta repertoires from 650 to 800 donors and added high-resolution HLA genotyping to study TCR occurrence patterns. To predict cytomegalovirus infection status, the study brought together high-throughput TCR immunosequencing, statistical association of individual TCRs with disease status, and machine learning. The aim of the study was to test whether cataloging public T cell receptors could identify signatures of past pathogen exposure. An early release that covered fewer than 800 HLA-typed donors contained around 330 gigabases of sequencing data and around 85 million unique TCR sequences. In an earlier analysis of 550 to 700 of the donors, high-throughput TCR beta sequencing was used to judge whether each TCR beta V gene segment behaved as functional or pseudogenic. A few DR-DQ haplotypes were handled as single units for association and clustering because linkage in the cohort was strong. Typing coverage varied by locus: roughly 629-630 donors for A, B, C, DRB1 and DQB1; around 560 for DQA1; over 600 for DPA1; 400 to 480 for DPB1. A later genetic analysis used genome-wide SNP genotypes for about three fifths of the 666 donors, treating that subset as a discovery cohort. All discovery cohort repertoires had been generated using a single sequencing platform. On average, roughly 240,000 unique TCR beta nucleotide sequences were sequenced per donor among roughly 430 genotyped donors of the cohort, with roughly 18% of those sequences being non-productive. HLA typing covered class I and class II loci at four-digit resolution.

To note about this clone: The antigen it binds to is not known. Mismatch with germline at one junction end may stem from a read error.

The cohort consisted of 600 to 700 healthy bone marrow donors. Cohort members were all nominally healthy when sampled, although unrecorded immune exposures were likely present. The donor tested CMV seronegative, placing the donor among the roughly 350 seronegative members of the cohort. Every donor gave a peripheral blood sample, and the peripheral blood mononuclear cells from that sample were used for TCR beta sequencing. The Qiagen DNeasy Blood Extraction Kit was used to extract genomic DNA from the blood cell samples. The CDR3 has 16 amino acids, counting the end cysteine and phenylalanine. The entry retains the CDR3 DNA only, 48 bases that are in frame from base 1. Reading the germline V gene (reference sequence) gives CDR1 SGHKS and CDR2 YYEKEE. Overall results and qualifications from the work: In a later analysis, most CMV-associated TCR beta chains were found to appear HLA-restricted, with HLA associations seemingly driven largely by CMV exposure. An association between a missense DCLRE1C variant and V-gene and J-gene trimming of TCR beta chains was found in a later genetic analysis and replicated in an independent cohort. A later analysis found that TCR association rates varied across HLA loci, with DRB1 alleles showing the most associated TCRs and HLA-C alleles the fewest. A later analysis associated around 16,000 TCR beta sequences with specific HLA alleles at a false discovery rate of 0.05. The earlier analysis of almost 600 of the donors excluded 15 to 20 rarely observed V segments, including chromosome 9 orphons, because counts were too low. Because the 87-base-pair reads could not distinguish some IMGT-functional V segments, including TRBV6-2 and TRBV6-3, those segments were excluded. A group of highly shared sequence variants was considered likely to be a technical artifact of the sequencing pipeline. A further reported finding was that TCR beta sequences accurately predicted the HLA-A and HLA-B alleles for most subjects in the first cohort. It was suggested by the authors that the approach could potentially be generalized to other disease states and immunological phenotypes. In an earlier analysis of 587 of the donors, most TCR beta V segments appeared in productive rearrangements about 87% or about 30% of the time, broadly matching IMGT annotations. Across donors, most TCR sequences were observed very rarely, whereas some public TCRs were present in many individuals. The classifier was reported to diagnose cytomegalovirus status with high specificity and sensitivity in both the original and validation cohorts. According to a later genetic analysis, donors in an Asian-associated ancestry cluster had fewer N-insertions in productive TCRs than the approximately 650-donor mean. In the study, around 150 TCR beta chains were listed as associated with cytomegalovirus. This cohort had only TCR beta chains sequenced, and the lack of alpha or paired-chain data limited which features could be detected. Roughly uniform sequencing depth across donors was assumed in presence/absence analyses, although this assumption may not hold. Compared with equally common non-associated chains, HLA-associated TCR beta chains in a later analysis were more clonally expanded and had lower generation probabilities. HLA typing was unavailable for some donors at each locus, so association tests used only the typed subset. In a later analysis, several top co-occurrence clusters were reported to appear linked to parvovirus B19, influenza, CMV and Epstein-Barr virus. Three of the identified cytomegalovirus-associated TCR beta chains were confirmed in vitro to be specific for cytomegalovirus antigens. Immune exposure information for the cohort was limited to CMV serostatus. Strong co-occurrence of HLA alleles, especially DR and DQ, made assigning TCR associations to individual alleles difficult. Linkage disequilibrium might explain the correlated functional status among segregating V segments, but an unknown experimental factor could not be excluded.

Libraries were constructed by the immunoSEQ multiplex PCR assay. The multiplex PCR relied on a mix of 60 forward primers for TCR Vbeta segments and 13 reverse primers for TCR Jbeta segments. The CDR3 region of rearranged TCR beta genes was amplified from genomic DNA with a multiplex PCR assay. The amplified TCR beta libraries were sequenced on the Illumina HiSeq System as 87-base-pair reads. Per the source publication's procedure: Across the 700 or so repertoires, a later analysis counted around 80 million unique TCR beta chains, 9.5 million to 13 million of which were shared by at least two donors. Raw reads were error-corrected and collapsed into unique sequences by a nearest-neighbor algorithm in which closely related sequences were merged to remove PCR and sequencing errors. V, D and J gene segments were assigned by aligning CDR3 sequences to IMGT reference sequences. Each retained sequence needed at least a six-nucleotide match to both a V gene segment and a J gene segment. Rearrangements were classified as productive when the CDR3 lacked stop codons and remained in frame with V and J, and all other rearrangements were classified as non-productive. CDR3 was defined according to IMGT convention as the region running from the second conserved V-encoded cysteine to the conserved J-encoded phenylalanine. Sequences without an unambiguous match to a single V gene segment were excluded from the earlier analysis of over 500 of the donors. An earlier analysis of 587 of the donors classified V segments as functional when productive rearrangements were above 56.7% and as segregating when the standard deviation between donors was above 5%. A statistical classification framework was built to diagnose cytomegalovirus status from the catalog of TCR beta chain sequences. A later analysis assigned V and J genes by comparing TCR nucleotide sequences with IMGT/GENE-DB human TR gene sequences. In a later analysis, CDR3 sequences and most-parsimonious VDJ recombination scenarios were assigned using the TCRdist pipeline. In a later analysis, each TCR beta chain was defined by its CDR3 amino acid sequence together with its V-gene family, and reads lacking a unique V-gene family were excluded. In a later analysis, 550 to 650 highly shared, low-generation-probability nucleotide sequences were removed to address suspected cross-contamination and a sequencing artifact. In a later analysis, a clonal expansion index was calculated for each public chain from normalized within-repertoire ranks of inferred template counts. In a later analysis, generation probabilities were computed with a VDJ recombination model fitted to out-of-frame rearrangements, and the resulting probabilities were checked against IGoR. In a later analysis, hypergeometric tests were used to score TCR-TCR, TCR-HLA and TCR-CMV co-occurrence, with a repertoire-size bias correction applied to TCR pairs. False discovery rates were estimated in a later analysis by permuting HLA or CMV assignments 20 times. In a later analysis, co-occurring TCRs were grouped using DBSCAN, and TCRdist sequence similarity was added for clustering within HLA-allele-positive subsets. Repertoires with fewer than 30,000 or more than 120,000 public chains, plus five repertoires with anomalous nucleotide sharing, were excluded from co-occurrence clustering. Sourced from immuneACCESS, this table was stored by TCRdb with only in-frame sequences that have V and J called. A share of the clones is absent; for the studies checked, an unresolved V gene accounts for under half, and the remainder has no known explanation. V and J calls and clone size come straight from that table; D and trimming were deduced from the DNA. The table for this sample lists about 160,000 clones; about 71% of them were counted only once. Roughly 1.5% of the sample is taken by the ten largest.

This receptor was obtained from a man between 50 and 59 years old in good health and CMV-seronegative. The chain links TRBV5-5 with TRBJ1-3; tentative D gene TRBD1, with 6 bases matching. The sample comprised PBMCs. The CDR3 protein: CASSPSGTSSGNTVYF. The bases are TGTGCCAGCAGCCCTTCGGGGACAAGCTCTGGAAACACCGTATATTTT.